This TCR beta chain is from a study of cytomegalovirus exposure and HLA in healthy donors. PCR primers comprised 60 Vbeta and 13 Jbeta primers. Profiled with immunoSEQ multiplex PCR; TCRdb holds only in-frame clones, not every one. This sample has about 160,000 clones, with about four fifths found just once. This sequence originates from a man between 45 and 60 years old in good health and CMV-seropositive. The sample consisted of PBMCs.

CDR3 region: CASSQVTGSYGYTF. The CDR3 coding sequence is TGTGCCAGCAGCCAAGTAACAGGTTCCTATGGCTACACCTTC. This chain joins TRBV14 and TRBJ1-2; a weak D match, TRBD1 (5 bases). The CDR3 is 14 residues long. The V end lost 1 base, the J end lost 4 bases, and 10 bases lay between the germline ends. Germline values: CDR1 SGHDN, CDR2 FVKESK.